Listed below are T cell receptor beta chains from one sample, sequenced in a study of blood T cell repertoires in COVID-19. Sequenced by immunoSEQ multiplex PCR; TCRdb stores in-frame clones only, minus some. The profile shows about 140,000 clones, about 85% of them singletons. The specimen was peripheral blood. Every receptor here comes from a human donor with COVID-19, enrolled during active disease. The donor label of this sample is uncertain. Both conserved end residues are part of each CDR3. The D gene is left open where the match is weak. Size is stated for part of the rows, as once, few or many counts, or as a class when the clone is expanded.

abundance	j_gene	v_gene	d_gene	CDR3nt	CDR3aa
.	TRBJ2-7	TRBV5-1	.	TGCGCCAGCAGCTTGGTTATAGAAGCGCGTGAGCAGTACTTC	CASSLVIEAREQYF
.	TRBJ1-2	TRBV3-1/TRBV3-2	.	TGTGCCAGCAGCCAATTCCCGGCAGGGGCAAACTATGGCTACACCTTC	CASSQFPAGANYGYTF
.	TRBJ2-5	TRBV18	TRBD1	TGTGCCAGCTCACCGCAAGGGGGCGGTCTACAAGAGACCCAGTACTTC	CASSPQGGGLQETQYF
few	TRBJ1-1	TRBV18	.	TGTGCCAGCTCACCAAGCGGGGACACTGAAGCTTTCTTT	CASSPSGDTEAFF
.	TRBJ2-7	TRBV7-6	.	TGTGCCAGCAGTCAAGAAGCGGCCCCCTCTACCTACGAGCAGTACTTC	CASSQEAAPSTYEQYF
.	TRBJ1-5	TRBV18	TRBD1	TGTGCCAGCTCACCACAGGGACAGGGGGGTCAGCCCCAGCATTTT	CASSPQGQGGQPQHF
few	TRBJ1-6	TRBV6-5	.	TGTGCCAGCAGCGCTGGCCCTTATAATTCACCCCTCCACTTT	CASSAGPYNSPLHF
.	TRBJ2-2	TRBV6-5	.	TGTGCCAGCAGGCCGGCGGGCTTCACCGGGGAGCTGTTTTTT	CASRPAGFTGELFF
once	TRBJ2-7	TRBV7-8	.	TGTGCCAGCAGCCCGTCGGGAGATTCCTACGAGCAGTACTTC	CASSPSGDSYEQYF
.	TRBJ2-7	TRBV5-1	.	TGCGCCAGCAGCTGGGCGCGGGGTCGGCAAAATGTGCAGTACTTC	CASSWARGRQNVQYF
.	TRBJ2-5	TRBV5-1	TRBD2	TGCGCCAGCAGCACCGGACTAGCGGGATCAGAGACCCAGTACTTC	CASSTGLAGSETQYF
.	TRBJ1-1	TRBV19	TRBD1	TGTGCCAGTAGTCCTCGGACAGGGCTGAACACTGAAGCTTTCTTT	CASSPRTGLNTEAFF
once	TRBJ2-7	TRBV18	.	TGTGCCAGCTCCTCTGAACAGGGCCACGAGCAGTACTTC	CASSSEQGHEQYF
.	TRBJ2-7	TRBV15	TRBD2	TGTGCCACCAGCACCTGGACTAGCGGCTCACACGAGCAGTACTTC	CATSTWTSGSHEQYF
.	TRBJ1-2	TRBV7-9	.	TGTGCCAGCAGCTCTAATACTAACTATGGCTACACCTTC	CASSSNTNYGYTF
few	TRBJ1-6	TRBV4-1	TRBD1	TGCGCCAGCAGCTTAGACAGGGGCTCACCCCTCCACTTT	CASSLDRGSPLHF
once	TRBJ2-7	TRBV11-1	TRBD2	TGTGCCAGCAGCTTATCTAGCGGGAGCGACGAGCAGTACTTC	CASSLSSGSDEQYF